These T cell receptor beta chains were read from a single sample in a study of monozygotic twins with inflammatory bowel disease. TCRdb reprocessed the 5' RACE reads and reports one entry per CDR3 protein, with no DNA. The listing contains about 160,000 distinct CDR3 sequences. Sequencing was carried out using blood. These TCRs come from a human donor with ulcerative colitis or Crohn's disease, or a healthy co-twin of an affected twin (not recorded which). The CDR3 runs from the conserved cysteine through the conserved F or W.

v_gene	j_gene	len	CDR3aa
TRBV5-1	TRBJ1-1	14	CASSLGWDSTEAFF
TRBV5-1	TRBJ2-3	16	CASSSGPIRSTDTQYF
TRBV7-8	TRBJ2-1	15	CASSPLTSGSFLGVF
TRBV12-3/TRBV12-4	TRBJ2-1	16	CASSPGGVGSYNEQFF
TRBV12-3/TRBV12-4	TRBJ1-2	12	CASSFGHYGYTF
TRBV9	TRBJ2-7	16	CASSVGEQGAFWEQYF
TRBV18	TRBJ2-7	13	CASSRGQRYEQYF
TRBV28	TRBJ2-4	15	CASGSVGQGRDIQYF
TRBV6-4	TRBJ2-5	14	CASSDSGEAETQYF
TRBV15	TRBJ2-1	16	CATSRPTSGSHNEQFF
TRBV20-1	TRBJ2-1	16	CSARDPQAGTYNEQFF
TRBV3-1	TRBJ1-2	14	CASSQGFPVRAHTF
TRBV20-1	TRBJ2-1	14	CSALLAGEGNEQFF
TRBV29-1	TRBJ2-7	11	CSVEGQGSRYF
TRBV2	TRBJ2-5	13	CASNRLSGGTQYF
TRBV6-1	TRBJ2-7	16	CASTPWASGRVHEQYF
TRBV11-2	TRBJ1-3	16	CASSLVQHRAGNTIYF
TRBV5-1	TRBJ2-7	15	CASSSTGLSFYEQYF
TRBV7-2	TRBJ2-7	14	CASSSYRGNYEQYF
TRBV27	TRBJ2-3	16	CASSLGGAAASDTQYF
TRBV6-2/TRBV6-3	TRBJ2-2	20	CASSYSHLITSGVNTGELFF
TRBV18	TRBJ2-4	15	CASSPVAGIENIQYF
TRBV27	TRBJ2-7	13	CASSFGTDYEQYF
TRBV5-1	TRBJ1-1	15	CASSPTTGVSAEAFF
TRBV24-1	TRBJ1-4	13	CATSDPVIEKLFF
TRBV9	TRBJ2-1	15	CASSLAVSSYNEQFF
TRBV20-1	TRBJ1-5	14	CSVTNQHSNQPQHF
TRBV5-6	TRBJ2-7	13	CASSLDTHYEQYF
TRBV6-5	TRBJ2-3	17	CASSYSWSGMIPDTQYF
TRBV12-3/TRBV12-4	TRBJ1-5	13	CASSRESNQPQHF
TRBV14	TRBJ2-7	12	CASGQQTYEQYF
TRBV6-2/TRBV6-3	TRBJ1-1	14	CASSWGQGGTEAFF
TRBV7-2	TRBJ2-1	13	CASGQGRYNEQFF
TRBV6-2/TRBV6-3	TRBJ2-1	15	CASSRDRPVTEEQFF
TRBV30	TRBJ2-2	18	CAWSVYNSGGYGTGELFF
TRBV5-1	TRBJ2-2	14	CASRQTENTGELFF
TRBV27	TRBJ1-2	16	CASSLAGGAFGDGYTF
TRBV5-1	TRBJ2-7	14	CASSSQQGGDEQYF
TRBV5-6	TRBJ2-3	16	CASSLAPLSRTDTQYF
TRBV24-1	TRBJ2-1	16	CATSDFTTSGSLEQFF
TRBV11-3	TRBJ2-1	16	CASSFLGGGLDNEQFF
TRBV11-1	TRBJ2-5	18	CASRKGTSGRGNQETQYF
TRBV5-1	TRBJ2-7	15	CASSLGQGAAYEQYF
TRBV18	TRBJ2-2	17	CASSPFVTGGNTGELFF
TRBV5-1	TRBJ2-1	18	CASSLTTSGRSPYNEQFF
TRBV10-2	TRBJ1-5	15	CASSHLPGYGQPQHF
TRBV2	TRBJ2-1	12	CASSRSYNEQFF
TRBV6-2/TRBV6-3	TRBJ1-5	17	CASSHSSPGTVDQPQHF
TRBV7-2	TRBJ1-3	15	CASSSIRFSGNTIYF
TRBV19	TRBJ1-5	13	CASSIQGERAQHF
TRBV29-1	TRBJ2-5	15	CSVGSSGRIQETQYF
TRBV5-1	TRBJ1-3	16	CASSLRQGASGNTIYF
TRBV3-1	TRBJ1-1	12	CASSRGNTEAFF
TRBV5-1	TRBJ1-2	14	CASSLDREGRGYTF